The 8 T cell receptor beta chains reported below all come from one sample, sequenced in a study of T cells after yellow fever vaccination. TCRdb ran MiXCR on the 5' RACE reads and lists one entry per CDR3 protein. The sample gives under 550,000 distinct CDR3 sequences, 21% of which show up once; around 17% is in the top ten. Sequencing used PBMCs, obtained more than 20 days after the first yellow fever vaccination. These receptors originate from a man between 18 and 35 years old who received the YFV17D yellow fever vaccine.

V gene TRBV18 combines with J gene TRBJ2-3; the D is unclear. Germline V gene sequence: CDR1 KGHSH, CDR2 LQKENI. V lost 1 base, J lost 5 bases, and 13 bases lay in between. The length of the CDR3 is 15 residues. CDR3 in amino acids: CASSPLPLELDTQYF. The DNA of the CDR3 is TGTGCCAGCTCACCACTGCCCCTGGAATTAGATACGCAGTATTTT.

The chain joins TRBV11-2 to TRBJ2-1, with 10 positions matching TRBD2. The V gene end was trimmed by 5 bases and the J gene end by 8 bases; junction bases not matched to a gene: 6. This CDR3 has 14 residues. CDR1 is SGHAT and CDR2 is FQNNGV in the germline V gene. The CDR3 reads CASSPMLAGDEQFF. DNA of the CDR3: TGTGCCAGCAGCCCCATGCTAGCGGGGGATGAGCAGTTCTTC.

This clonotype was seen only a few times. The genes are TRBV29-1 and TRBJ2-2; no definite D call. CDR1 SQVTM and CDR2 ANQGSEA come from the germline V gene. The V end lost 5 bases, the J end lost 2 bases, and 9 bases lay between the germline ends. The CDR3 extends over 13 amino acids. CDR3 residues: CSVHRANTGELFF. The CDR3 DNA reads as TGCAGCGTTCACCGGGCCAACACCGGGGAGCTGTTTTTT.

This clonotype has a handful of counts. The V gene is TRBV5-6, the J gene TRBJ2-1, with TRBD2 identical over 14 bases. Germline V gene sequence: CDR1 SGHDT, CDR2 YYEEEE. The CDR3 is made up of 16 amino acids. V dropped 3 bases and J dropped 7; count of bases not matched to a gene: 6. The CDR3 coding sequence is TGTGCCAGCAGCTGGGGGACTAGCGGGGGTAGGAATGAGCAGTTCTTC. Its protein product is CASSWGTSGGRNEQFF.

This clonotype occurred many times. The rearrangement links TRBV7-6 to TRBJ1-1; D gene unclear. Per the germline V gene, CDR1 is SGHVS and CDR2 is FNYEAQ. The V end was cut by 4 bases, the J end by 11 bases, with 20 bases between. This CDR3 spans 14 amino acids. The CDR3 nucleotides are TGTGCCAGCAGCTCAACCGTCCCTCCTTATTGGGCTTTCTTT. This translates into CASSSTVPPYWAFF.

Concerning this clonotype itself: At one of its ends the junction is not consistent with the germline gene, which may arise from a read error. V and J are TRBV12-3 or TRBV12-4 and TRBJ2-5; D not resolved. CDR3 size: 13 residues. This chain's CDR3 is CASSSPFQESQYF. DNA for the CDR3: TGTGCCAGCAGTTCGCCGTTCCAAGAGTCCCAGTACTTC.

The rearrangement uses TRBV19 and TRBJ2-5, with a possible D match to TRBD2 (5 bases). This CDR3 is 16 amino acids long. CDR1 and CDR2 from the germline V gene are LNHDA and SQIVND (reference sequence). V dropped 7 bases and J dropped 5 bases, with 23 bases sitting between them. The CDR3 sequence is CASKFVWSGSSETQYF. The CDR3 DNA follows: TGTGCCAGTAAGTTTGTATGGAGCGGTTCTTCCGAGACCCAGTACTTC.

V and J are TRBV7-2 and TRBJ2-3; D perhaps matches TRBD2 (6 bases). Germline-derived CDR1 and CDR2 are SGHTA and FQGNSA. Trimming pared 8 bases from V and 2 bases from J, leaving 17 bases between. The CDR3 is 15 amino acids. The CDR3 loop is CASSRVAEVTDTQYF. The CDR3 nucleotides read TGTGCCAGCTCTCGGGTAGCGGAGGTCACAGATACGCAGTATTTT.